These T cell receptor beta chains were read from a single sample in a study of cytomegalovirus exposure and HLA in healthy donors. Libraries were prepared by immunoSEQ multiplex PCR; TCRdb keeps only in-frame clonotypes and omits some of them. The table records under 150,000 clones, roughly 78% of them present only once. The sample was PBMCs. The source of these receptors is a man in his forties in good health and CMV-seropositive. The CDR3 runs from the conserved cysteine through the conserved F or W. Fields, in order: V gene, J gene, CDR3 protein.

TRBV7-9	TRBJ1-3	CASSPTGPGNTIYF
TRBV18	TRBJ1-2	CASSPQDRGYYGYTF
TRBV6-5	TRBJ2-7	CASGETGGGYEQYF
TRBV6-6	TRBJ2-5	CASSYRRAGKETQYF
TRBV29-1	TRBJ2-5	CSVSIGGRETQYF
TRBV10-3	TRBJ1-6	CAISDYRGDSPLHF
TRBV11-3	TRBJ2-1	CASSLEVEGSRENEQFF
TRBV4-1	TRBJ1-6	CASSQDRDRGSPLHF
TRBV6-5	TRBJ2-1	CASSQGNEQFF
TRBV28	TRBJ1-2	CASSHTAVGVHMRNYGYTF
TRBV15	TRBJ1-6	CATSRDSSNSPLHF
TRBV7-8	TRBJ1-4	CASSLMGLENEKLFF
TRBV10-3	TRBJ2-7	CAIREGLAISYEQYF